Below, 32 T cell receptor beta chains from the same sample are listed, as sequenced in a study of shared clonotypes between healthy human individuals. Repertoires were generated with immunoSEQ multiplex PCR, while TCRdb's copy carries only in-frame clones and drops some. This table holds 850,000 to 1,100,000 clones, roughly 80% found once. The source material was memory CD4+ T cells from PBMCs. Sample subset: CD45RA-negative fraction. The receptors here all came from a man in his late teens or twenties in good health. Some clones in this sample may be carry-over from other donors' samples.

V and J are TRBV18 and TRBJ2-1, with D possibly being TRBD1 or TRBD2 (6 bases each). The CDR3 covers 15 residues. The V end was cut by 0 bases, the J end by 7 bases, with 13 bases between. The germline CDR1 and CDR2 sequences are KGHSH and LQKENI. The CDR3, as DNA: TGTGCCAGCTCACCACCGGAGGGGGTAGTGAATGAGCAGTTCTTC. This codes for CASSPPEGVVNEQFF. The whole variable domain, remainder taken from reference TRBV18 and TRBJ2-1, is NAGVMQNPRHLVRRRGQEARLRCSPMKGHSHVYWYRQLPEEGLKFMVYLQKENIIDESGMPKERFSAEFPKEGPSILRIQQVVRGDSAAYFCASSPPEGVVNEQFFGPGTRLTVL.

The rearrangement joins TRBV20-1 to TRBJ1-4, with D unclear. Trimming cost V 4 bases and J 5 bases, with 5 bases left between them. This CDR3 is built from 11 residues. The V gene's germline CDR1 is DFQATT and CDR2 SNEGSKA (reference sequence). Here the CDR3 reads CSAKQNEKLFF. DNA of the CDR3: TGCAGTGCTAAACAGAATGAAAAACTGTTTTTT.

This clone was observed once. The chain recombines TRBV28 with TRBJ2-3, with D possibly being TRBD2 (6 bases). V was trimmed by 4 bases and J by 0 bases, leaving 14 bases between them. Germline CDR1 reads MDHEN; CDR2 reads SYDVKM. The CDR3 runs 16 residues. The CDR3 DNA follows: TGTGCCAGCAGTTCATCGGCTAGCGCAAGCACAGATACGCAGTATTTT. Protein sequence: CASSSSASASTDTQYF. The full variable domain, completed using reference TRBV28 and TRBJ2-3, is DVKVTQSSRYLVKRTGEKVFLECVQDMDHENMFWYRQDPGLGLRLIYFSYDVKMKEKGDIPEGYSVSREKKERFSLILESASTNQTSMYLCASSSSASASTDTQYFGPGTRLTVL.

The chain is built from TRBV6-6 and TRBJ1-5; D remains ambiguous. This CDR3 is built from 16 residues. From germline, CDR1 is MNHNY and CDR2 SVGAGI (reference sequence). V was clipped by 0 bases and J by 0 bases, with 9 bases between them. The CDR3 nucleotides are TGTGCCAGCAGTTACTCGTGGGGTGATAGCAATCAGCCCCAGCATTTT. It specifies CASSYSWGDSNQPQHF.

Concerning this clone itself: A much larger clone sits a single nucleotide away, making a read error possible. The same CDR3 also results from other DNA sequences found in this sample. This chain joins TRBV19 and TRBJ2-7; D is perhaps TRBD1 or TRBD2 (5 bases each). The CDR3 spans 13 residues. The germline V gene has CDR1 LNHDA and CDR2 SQIVND (reference sequence). The DNA for the CDR3 is TGCGCCAGTGGAAGGGACGGAGGCTACGAGCAGTACTTC. Its translation is CASGRDGGYEQYF.

This clone was counted between two and nine times. V usage is TRBV9 and J usage is TRBJ2-7; possible D gene TRBD2, 5 bases. Deletions cut 0 bases from V and 4 bases from J, with 14 bases between. The CDR3 totals 15 residues. The V gene's germline CDR1 is SGDLS and CDR2 YYNGEE. CDR3 loop: CASSVGTGIGYEQYF. Here the CDR3 DNA reads TGTGCCAGCAGCGTAGGCACGGGAATCGGGTACGAGCAGTACTTC.

This clone was recorded once. The V call is TRBV27, the J call TRBJ2-1; D could derive from TRBD1 or TRBD2 (5 bases each). V lost 8 bases and J lost 7, with 18 bases in between. Germline CDR1 reads MNHEY; CDR2 reads SMNVEV (reference sequence). This CDR3 comprises 14 residues. In DNA form, the CDR3 reads TGTGCCAGCGGCATGGTGAGGGGCGAAAATGAGCAGTTCTTC. Amino acids: CASGMVRGENEQFF.

The chain employs TRBV10-1 and TRBJ2-3; D unresolved. CDR1 and CDR2 from the germline V gene are WNHNN and SYGVQD (reference sequence). V lost 10 bases, J lost 2 bases, and 13 bases lay in between. The CDR3 has 13 residues. The CDR3 region is CATATSPTDTQYF. In nucleotides, the CDR3 is TGCGCCACCGCGACAAGCCCCACAGATACGCAGTATTTT.

The chain has TRBV2 and TRBJ2-6; 9 bases match TRBD1. From germline, CDR1 is SNHLY and CDR2 FYNNEI. V was clipped by 6 bases and J by 2 bases; unmatched bases: 8. This CDR3 spans 17 amino acids. CDR3 coding DNA: TGTGCCAGCAGCGGAACCGGGGACAGGGCTGGGGCCAACGTCCTGACTTTC. The encoded protein is CASSGTGDRAGANVLTF.

The CDR3 DNA follows: TGCGCCAGCAGACTAGAGTCTAACACCGGGGAGCTGTTTTTT. This encodes CASRLESNTGELFF. This rearrangement joins TRBV5-1 to TRBJ2-2; D perhaps matches TRBD2 (5 bases). Germline CDR1 and CDR2: SGHRS and YFSETQ. The CDR3 loop spans 14 amino acids. V was cut by 5 bases and J by 2 bases, with 10 bases left in between.

J is TRBJ1-2 and V is TRBV5-6; perhaps TRBD1 as D (5 bases). V was shortened by 4 bases and J by 4 bases, with 17 bases between the two germline ends. The CDR3 runs to 15 residues. The V gene's germline CDR1 is SGHDT and CDR2 YYEEEE. The CDR3 loop is CASSLLSAQGYGYTF. The CDR3 nucleotides read TGTGCCAGCAGCCTTTTGTCAGCCCAGGGCTATGGCTACACCTTC. The variable domain in full, completed from reference TRBV5-6 and TRBJ1-2, reads DAGVTQSPTHLIKTRGQQVTLRCSPKSGHDTVSWYQQALGQGPQFIFQYYEEEERQRGNFPDRFSGHQFPNYSSELNVNALLLGDSALYLCASSLLSAQGYGYTFGSGTRLTVV.

With regard to this clone: The identical CDR3 is also encoded by other nucleotide sequences in the sample. This rearrangement joins TRBV9 to TRBJ2-5; no firm D call. The V gene lost 0 bases and the J gene lost 5 bases, with 8 bases spanning the gap. This CDR3 is built from 13 residues. Germline V gene data show CDR1 as SGDLS and CDR2 as YYNGEE. CDR3 sequence: CASSVVGGETQYF. CDR3 DNA sequence: TGTGCCAGCAGCGTAGTGGGTGGGGAGACCCAGTACTTC.

This chain links TRBV5-4 with TRBJ2-1; D is perhaps TRBD2 (6 bases). This CDR3 is 14 amino acids long. V dropped 4 bases and J dropped 7 bases, with 15 bases sitting between them. CDR1 and CDR2 from the germline V gene are SGHNT and YYREEE (reference sequence). Here the CDR3 DNA reads TGTGCCAGCAGCCTGCCGACTAGAGTGAATGAGCAGTTCTTC. Translated: CASSLPTRVNEQFF. The full variable domain, in which reference TRBV5-4 and TRBJ2-1 provide the parts outside the CDR3, is ETGVTQSPTHLIKTRGQQVTLRCSSQSGHNTVSWYQQALGQGPQFIFQYYREEENGRGNFPPRFSGLQFPNYSSELNVNALELDDSALYLCASSLPTRVNEQFFGPGTRLTVL.

This clone occurred a few times. The chain's CDR3 is CASSRVGGNTEAFF. The CDR3 DNA is TGTGCCAGCAGCCGAGTAGGGGGGAACACTGAAGCTTTCTTT. V is TRBV4-2 and J is TRBJ1-1; D is perhaps TRBD1 (6 bases). Trimming shortened V by 4 bases and J by 1 base, and 10 bases separated the two germline ends. The CDR3 is 14 amino acids. Germline V gene sequence: CDR1 LGHNA, CDR2 YNFKEQ.

Concerning this clone: This CDR3 is also generated by other DNA sequences in the sample. The chain joins TRBV27 to TRBJ1-2, with D tentatively TRBD1 (6 bases). The germline V gene has CDR1 MNHEY and CDR2 SMNVEV (reference sequence). CDR3 length equals 13 residues. The V and J ends lost 3 bases and 4 bases respectively, with 9 bases between them. The CDR3 DNA reads as TGTGCCAGCAGTTTCCGGGGGGCCTATGGCTACACCTTC. Its translation: CASSFRGAYGYTF.

The J gene is TRBJ1-1, the V gene TRBV27, with D possibly being TRBD1 (6 bases). This CDR3 region has 15 residues. In germline, CDR1 is MNHEY, CDR2 SMNVEV (reference sequence). The V and J ends lost 0 bases and 3 bases respectively, with 11 bases between them. The CDR3: CASSLSYRADTEAFF. DNA of the CDR3: TGTGCCAGCAGTTTATCGTACAGGGCGGACACTGAAGCTTTCTTT.

This chain connects TRBV5-1 to TRBJ1-5; 7 bases map to TRBD1. J gave up 0 bases and V 4 bases, and 4 bases lay outside the gene matches. The CDR3 length is 15 residues. CDR1 is SGHRS, CDR2 YFSETQ, per germline. The CDR3 loop is CASSVGQYSNQPQHF. The CDR3 DNA is TGCGCCAGCAGCGTGGGACAGTATAGCAATCAGCCCCAGCATTTT.

The sample holds many counts of this clone. The rearrangement joins TRBV30 to TRBJ2-1; a possible D gene is TRBD2 (6 bases). Trimming took 2 bases from V and 9 from J, leaving 14 bases between them. The V gene's germline CDR1 is GTSNPN and CDR2 SVGIG (reference sequence). There are 13 residues in the CDR3. Here the CDR3 reads CAWSTWSGLEQFF. For the CDR3, the DNA is TGTGCCTGGAGTACTTGGAGCGGGCTTGAGCAGTTCTTC.

J is TRBJ2-2 and V is TRBV11-3, with D unresolved. Trimming left V 6 bases short and J 8 bases short, with 10 bases between. Germline values: CDR1 SGHNT, CDR2 YENEEA. The CDR3 length is 12 residues. The CDR3 protein is CASRYQQGELFF. As DNA, the CDR3 is TGTGCCAGCAGGTACCAACAAGGGGAGCTGTTTTTT.

The chain combines TRBV12-5 with TRBJ2-2; no reliable D call. CDR3 length: 15 amino acids. Trimming cost V 2 bases and J 0 bases, with 7 bases left between them. CDR1 is LGHNT and CDR2 is FRNRAP in the germline V gene. In nucleotides, the CDR3 is TGTGCTAGTGGTTTGATACTAACGAACACCGGGGAGCTGTTTTTT. As protein: CASGLILTNTGELFF.

The chain is built from TRBV5-1 and TRBJ2-7; TRBD1 agrees at 9 bases. The CDR3 is made up of 14 amino acids. After removal of 0 bases from V and 5 bases from J, the junction contained 3 bases not matched to a gene. Germline lookup yields CDR1 SGHRS and CDR2 YFSETQ. The CDR3 protein is CASSLGDRVDEQYF. DNA of the CDR3: TGCGCCAGCAGCTTGGGGGACAGGGTCGACGAGCAGTACTTC.

The chain is built from TRBV10-2 and TRBJ2-3; a weak D match, TRBD1 (6 bases). Trimming removed 4 bases from V and 1 base from J, with 6 bases in between. In germline, CDR1 is WSHSY, CDR2 SAAADI. The CDR3 covers 13 residues. CDR3 sequence reads: CASSGQGTDTQYF. In nucleotides, the CDR3 is TGCGCCAGCAGTGGACAGGGCACAGATACGCAGTATTTT.

Comments on this clone: Other DNA sequences of this sample code for an identical CDR3. CDR3 residues: CASSLGLGNTGELFF. The CDR3 DNA is TGCGCCAGCAGCCTGGGACTAGGCAACACCGGGGAGCTGTTTTTT. The V call is TRBV5-1, the J call TRBJ2-2, with TRBD2 identical over 8 bases. Germline CDR1 reads SGHRS; CDR2 reads YFSETQ. CDR3 length: 15 amino acids. The V segment lost 4 bases and the J segment 2 bases; nucleotides outside the gene matches: 4.

V usage is TRBV7-8 and J usage is TRBJ1-5; 8 bases align to TRBD1. Per the germline V gene, CDR1 is SGHVS and CDR2 is FQNEAQ. The CDR3 spans 16 residues. V shed 0 bases, J shed 2 bases, and the junction held 3 bases outside the gene matches. CDR3 in DNA: TGTGCCAGCAGCTTAGCGACAGGGGTAGGCAATCAGCCCCAGCATTTT. It translates to CASSLATGVGNQPQHF.

The V call is TRBV4-3, the J call TRBJ2-3, with D possibly being TRBD2 (5 bases). Germline lookup yields CDR1 LGHNA and CDR2 YSLEER. Trimming removed 2 bases from V and 1 base from J, with 10 bases in between. The CDR3 sequence is 15 residues long. The CDR3 DNA follows: TGCGCCAGCAGCCAACTCGGGGTAGGCACAGATACGCAGTATTTT. It encodes CASSQLGVGTDTQYF.

The V and J genes are TRBV7-2 and TRBJ2-1, with 10 bases matching TRBD1. This CDR3 comprises 16 residues. Losses at the gene ends were 2 bases for V and 7 bases for J; bases not matched to a gene: 8. Germline V gene lookup returns CDR1 SGHTA and CDR2 FQGNSA. The CDR3, as DNA: TGTGCCAGCAGCTTACACGGACAGGGGGTAGGGAATGAGCAGTTCTTC. The encoded protein is CASSLHGQGVGNEQFF.

The chain recombines TRBV11-2 with TRBJ2-7; 13 bases are shared with TRBD2. J was trimmed by 5 bases and V by 4 bases; bases with no gene match: 5. Per the germline V gene, CDR1 is SGHAT and CDR2 is FQNNGV. This CDR3 is built from 15 residues. The CDR3 here is CASSWTSGSLNEQYF. CDR3 nucleotides: TGTGCCAGCAGCTGGACTAGCGGGAGCCTAAACGAGCAGTACTTC.

V gene TRBV25-1 combines with J gene TRBJ2-1; 10 bases are shared with TRBD2. CDR3 length equals 15 residues. The V gene end was trimmed by 8 bases and the J gene end by 9 bases; junction bases not matched to a gene: 13. CDR1 is MGHDK and CDR2 is SYGVNS in the germline V gene. The CDR3 region is CASRPTSGPLSEQFF. CDR3 in DNA: TGTGCCAGCCGACCGACTAGCGGGCCGTTGAGTGAGCAGTTCTTC.

The genes are TRBV5-1 and TRBJ2-7, with 8 nucleotides matching TRBD2. Germline lookup yields CDR1 SGHRS and CDR2 YFSETQ. The CDR3 totals 16 residues. V was clipped by 7 bases and J by 6 bases; unmatched bases: 18. The CDR3 DNA is TGCGCCAGCGAACGGGGGGGATGGACGGGCACCTCCGAGCAGTACTTC. This translates into CASERGGWTGTSEQYF.

J is TRBJ2-3 and V is TRBV9; D is perhaps TRBD2 (6 bases). From germline, CDR1 is SGDLS and CDR2 YYNGEE. Deletions cut 0 bases from V and 2 bases from J, with 13 bases between. This CDR3 comprises 16 residues. The chain's CDR3 is CASSVGGSGITDTQYF. In DNA form, the CDR3 reads TGTGCCAGCAGCGTAGGGGGTAGCGGAATCACAGATACGCAGTATTTT.

This clone showed up just a few times. A much larger clone sits a single nucleotide away, making a read error possible. The sample contains more than one DNA sequence encoding this CDR3. The chain joins TRBV28 to TRBJ1-5; 11 bases match TRBD1. Germline-derived CDR1 and CDR2 are MDHEN and SYDVKM. The junction had 6 bases not matched to a gene; V was cut back by 4 bases and J by 7 bases. The CDR3 consists of 15 residues. As DNA, the CDR3 is TGTGCCAGCAGTTCTCGGACAGGGGGCATCCAGCCCCAGCATTTT. Translated, it gives CASSSRTGGIQPQHF.

This clone was recorded only once. This sequence joins TRBV19 and TRBJ2-5; 7 positions match TRBD2. This CDR3 spans 14 amino acids. V shed 5 bases, J shed 5 bases, and the junction held 8 bases outside the gene matches. Germline V gene data show CDR1 as LNHDA and CDR2 as SQIVND (reference sequence). CDR3 sequence: CASSVASGRETQYF. The CDR3 region has the DNA TGTGCCAGTAGTGTCGCGTCCGGGAGGGAGACCCAGTACTTC.